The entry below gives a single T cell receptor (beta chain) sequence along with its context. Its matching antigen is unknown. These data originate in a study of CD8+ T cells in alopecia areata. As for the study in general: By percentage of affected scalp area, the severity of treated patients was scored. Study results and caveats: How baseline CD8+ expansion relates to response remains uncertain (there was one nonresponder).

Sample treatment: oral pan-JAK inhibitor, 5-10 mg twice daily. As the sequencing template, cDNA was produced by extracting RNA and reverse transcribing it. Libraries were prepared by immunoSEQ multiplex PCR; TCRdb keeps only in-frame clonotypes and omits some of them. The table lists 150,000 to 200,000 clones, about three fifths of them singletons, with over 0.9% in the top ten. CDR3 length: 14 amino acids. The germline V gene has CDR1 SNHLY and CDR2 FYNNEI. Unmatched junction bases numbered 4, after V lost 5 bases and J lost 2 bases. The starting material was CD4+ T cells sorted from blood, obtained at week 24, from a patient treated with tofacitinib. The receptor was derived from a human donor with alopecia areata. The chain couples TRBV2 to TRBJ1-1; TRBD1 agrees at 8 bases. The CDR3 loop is CASSTTGANTEAFF. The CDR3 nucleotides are TGTGCCAGCAGTACGACAGGGGCAAACACTGAAGCTTTCTTT.